These T cell receptor beta chains were read from a single sample in a study of OX40 agonist ivuxolimab in advanced cancers. Generated by immunoSEQ multiplex PCR, the TCRdb table keeps only in-frame clones and is missing some. The sample lists about 39,000 clones; around nine tenths were seen once. Here the sequenced sample was CD4+ or CD8+ T cells sorted from blood, taken in a trial of the OX40 agonist ivuxolimab. These TCRs come from an adult with an advanced solid tumor such as melanoma, head and neck, liver or kidney cancer. Both conserved end residues are part of each CDR3. A row's size may be missing; if present it is once, few, many or a size class.

v_call: TRBV6-6
clone_size: -
j_call: TRBJ1-1
cdr3_aa: CASSYSRGQNTEAFF

v_call: TRBV4-1
clone_size: -
j_call: TRBJ2-7
cdr3_aa: CASSQGLFSYEQYF

v_call: TRBV7-9
clone_size: -
j_call: TRBJ2-3
cdr3_aa: CASSFREWKDGDTQYF

v_call: TRBV19
clone_size: -
j_call: TRBJ2-1
cdr3_aa: CASSMSGVGYNEQFF

v_call: TRBV6-6
clone_size: -
j_call: TRBJ2-7
cdr3_aa: CASSYAEGEQYF

v_call: TRBV7-9
clone_size: -
j_call: -
cdr3_aa: CASSPRDTGHYEQYF

v_call: TRBV28
clone_size: -
j_call: TRBJ1-1
cdr3_aa: CASTLTGMDTEAFF

v_call: TRBV2
clone_size: -
j_call: TRBJ2-7
cdr3_aa: CASMTTSGRNEQYF

v_call: TRBV27
clone_size: -
j_call: TRBJ2-7
cdr3_aa: CASSSHLGLVLHEQYF

v_call: TRBV6-5
clone_size: -
j_call: TRBJ2-7
cdr3_aa: CASSQNIGQGNEQYF

v_call: TRBV28
clone_size: -
j_call: TRBJ1-1
cdr3_aa: CASSLGGANTEAFF

v_call: TRBV30
clone_size: -
j_call: TRBJ2-3
cdr3_aa: CAWSDPGRAIGTQYF

v_call: TRBV27
clone_size: -
j_call: TRBJ2-3
cdr3_aa: CASREKRLATSTDTQYF

v_call: TRBV4-1
clone_size: -
j_call: TRBJ2-7
cdr3_aa: CASSQVWTGGSRYEQYF

v_call: TRBV10-3
clone_size: -
j_call: TRBJ2-3
cdr3_aa: CATAPPAADPDTQYF

v_call: TRBV9
clone_size: medium-sized
j_call: TRBJ1-1
cdr3_aa: CASQGLNTEAFF

v_call: TRBV7-9
clone_size: -
j_call: TRBJ2-7
cdr3_aa: CASSSQGFYEQYF

v_call: TRBV6-1
clone_size: once
j_call: TRBJ2-7
cdr3_aa: CASTLTGSYEQYF

v_call: TRBV6-6
clone_size: -
j_call: TRBJ1-2
cdr3_aa: CASTRGTGYNYGYTF

v_call: TRBV4-2
clone_size: -
j_call: TRBJ2-1
cdr3_aa: CASSQGGAGEQFF

v_call: TRBV4-1
clone_size: -
j_call: TRBJ2-3
cdr3_aa: CASSLYLTDTQYF

v_call: TRBV6-5
clone_size: -
j_call: TRBJ2-7
cdr3_aa: CASSYSRTSREQYF

v_call: TRBV6-1
clone_size: few
j_call: TRBJ1-4
cdr3_aa: CASCCLATNEKLFF

v_call: TRBV2
clone_size: -
j_call: TRBJ2-5
cdr3_aa: CASSDSRLAVYQETQYF

v_call: TRBV2
clone_size: -
j_call: TRBJ2-3
cdr3_aa: CASKRTGLDTQYF

v_call: TRBV5-8
clone_size: -
j_call: TRBJ2-3
cdr3_aa: CASSPGDNSLGTDTQYF

v_call: TRBV10-3
clone_size: -
j_call: TRBJ2-3
cdr3_aa: CAISAGLAGSTDTQYF

v_call: TRBV11-3
clone_size: -
j_call: TRBJ2-7
cdr3_aa: CASRSKSGASSYEQYF

v_call: TRBV6-5
clone_size: -
j_call: TRBJ2-7
cdr3_aa: CASIDRGGEQYF

v_call: TRBV21-1
clone_size: -
j_call: TRBJ1-4
cdr3_aa: CASSKRQGLRRGDKKLFF

v_call: TRBV27
clone_size: once
j_call: TRBJ2-1
cdr3_aa: CASSLQRPSYNEQFF

v_call: TRBV4-1
clone_size: once
j_call: TRBJ2-7
cdr3_aa: CASRPGDLSYEQYF

v_call: TRBV28
clone_size: -
j_call: TRBJ1-2
cdr3_aa: CASSFAPYGYTF

v_call: TRBV6-1
clone_size: -
j_call: TRBJ2-3
cdr3_aa: CASSSRDTQYF

v_call: TRBV7-3
clone_size: -
j_call: TRBJ2-3
cdr3_aa: CASSPSASGTDTQYF

v_call: TRBV13
clone_size: -
j_call: TRBJ2-1
cdr3_aa: CASSFPHHNEQFF

v_call: TRBV7-8
clone_size: -
j_call: TRBJ2-1
cdr3_aa: CASSLVGPFQNNEQFF

v_call: TRBV6-5
clone_size: -
j_call: TRBJ2-2
cdr3_aa: CASSQNTGELFF

v_call: TRBV19
clone_size: -
j_call: TRBJ1-5
cdr3_aa: CASSIPGLLHQPQHF

v_call: TRBV5-4
clone_size: -
j_call: TRBJ2-7
cdr3_aa: CAGSLAGGSYEQYF

v_call: TRBV27
clone_size: -
j_call: TRBJ2-2
cdr3_aa: CASSSTNTGELFF

v_call: TRBV13
clone_size: -
j_call: TRBJ2-1
cdr3_aa: CASSPGLAGWNEQFF

v_call: TRBV4-1
clone_size: -
j_call: TRBJ2-1
cdr3_aa: CASSQVHGNEQFF

v_call: TRBV5-1
clone_size: -
j_call: TRBJ2-7
cdr3_aa: CASSLGGPYEQYF

v_call: TRBV6-5
clone_size: -
j_call: TRBJ1-1
cdr3_aa: CASSYSIGAGTEAFF

v_call: TRBV5-8
clone_size: -
j_call: TRBJ2-7
cdr3_aa: CASSFPGRHDEQYF

v_call: TRBV2
clone_size: -
j_call: TRBJ2-5
cdr3_aa: CASYRGETQYF

v_call: TRBV7-3
clone_size: -
j_call: TRBJ2-2
cdr3_aa: CASSLAGNTGELFF

v_call: TRBV9
clone_size: -
j_call: TRBJ1-3
cdr3_aa: CASSVDLNNGNTIYF

v_call: TRBV27
clone_size: once
j_call: TRBJ2-5
cdr3_aa: CASSFLGDPQETQYF

v_call: TRBV5-1
clone_size: -
j_call: TRBJ2-1
cdr3_aa: CASSLVLANEQFF

v_call: TRBV6-1
clone_size: -
j_call: TRBJ1-2
cdr3_aa: CASSEGRALFYGYTF